What follows are 5 T cell receptor beta chains derived from one specimen sequenced in a study of T cell clones after liver transplantation. Using immunoSEQ multiplex PCR, the repertoire was profiled, and TCRdb retains in-frame clones only, with some absent. The sample includes about 45,000 clones, roughly 86% seen only once; the top ten take almost 2.5%. Sequencing used CD4+ T cells from blood, obtained 24 months after liver transplant. These receptors were obtained from a human patient who received a liver transplant. Some T cells may have come from the graft donor.

The V and J genes are TRBV19 and TRBJ1-2; D is ambiguous. This CDR3 contains 13 residues. Germline V gene lookup returns CDR1 LNHDA and CDR2 SQIVND (reference sequence). V was trimmed by 1 base and J by 6 bases, leaving 9 bases between them. CDR3 in amino acids: CASSIGEGNGYTF. The CDR3 region has the DNA TGTGCCAGTAGTATAGGAGAGGGTAATGGCTACACCTTC.

This chain links TRBV6-5 with TRBJ2-3; 8 bases fit TRBD1. Unmatched junction bases numbered 1, after V lost 5 bases and J lost 0 bases. The length of the CDR3 is 14 residues. CDR1 and CDR2 from the germline V gene are MNHEY and SVGAGI. This chain's CDR3 is CASSRTGSTDTQYF. As DNA, the CDR3 is TGTGCCAGCAGTAGGACAGGGAGCACAGATACGCAGTATTTT.

The rearrangement links TRBV4-1 to TRBJ2-1; 10 bases match TRBD1. Germline-derived CDR1 and CDR2 are MGHRA and YSYEKL. The CDR3 has 16 residues. The ends lost 3 bases at V and 4 bases at J; junction bases unmatched: 6. The chain's CDR3 is CASSQTGGSPYNEQFF. In DNA, the CDR3 is TGCGCCAGCAGCCAGACAGGGGGCTCTCCATACAATGAGCAGTTCTTC.

This clone has only one observation. One end of the junction fails to match germline, which may point to a read error. The chain recombines TRBV7-3 with TRBJ1-1; D is uncertain. This CDR3 contains 13 residues. CDR1 and CDR2 from the germline V gene are SGHTA and FQGTGA. The CDR3 bases are TGTGCCAGCAGCTTAAGTAAGAACGCTGAAGCTTTCTTT. Amino acid sequence: CASSLSKNAEAFF.

The V and J genes are TRBV28 and TRBJ1-5; D not certain. Looked up from germline, CDR1 is MDHEN and CDR2 is SYDVKM. The CDR3 is made up of 15 amino acids. The germline V and J ends were trimmed by 6 bases and 0 bases, with 12 bases remaining between them. This chain's CDR3 is CASRGSLYSNQPQHF. CDR3 coding DNA: TGTGCCAGCAGGGGCAGCCTATATAGCAATCAGCCCCAGCATTTT.